This is a list of T cell receptor beta chains from one sample in a study of cytomegalovirus exposure and HLA in healthy donors. Using immunoSEQ multiplex PCR, the repertoire was profiled, and TCRdb retains in-frame clones only, with some absent. Here the sample table reports 40,000 to 60,000 clones. Sequenced input: PBMCs. The receptors were gathered from a female donor in good health and CMV-seronegative. The CDR3 runs from the conserved cysteine through the conserved F or W. A D gene is named only where the DNA matches it firmly.

D gene,V gene,J gene,CDR3 protein,CDR3 DNA
TRBD2,TRBV9,TRBJ2-7,CASSAGGSSYEQYF,TGTGCCAGCAGCGCCGGGGGGAGCTCCTACGAGCAGTACTTC
TRBD2,TRBV4-1,TRBJ2-5,CASSQGPSLAGGRETQYF,TGCGCCAGCAGCCAAGGTCCATCCCTAGCGGGGGGACGTGAGACCCAGTACTTC
TRBD1,TRBV18,TRBJ1-2,CASSPQGQGPLGYGYTF,TGTGCCAGCTCACCACAGGGACAGGGGCCCCTTGGCTATGGCTACACCTTC
TRBD1,TRBV9,TRBJ1-1,CASSPGGGAGGMNTEAFF,TGTGCCAGCAGCCCCGGCGGGGGGGCAGGGGGAATGAACACTGAAGCTTTCTTT
NA,TRBV19,TRBJ1-2,CASRLGGDGYTF,TGTGCCAGTAGGCTAGGGGGGGATGGCTACACCTTC
TRBD2,TRBV18,TRBJ2-7,CASSPGGVAYEQYF,TGTGCCAGCTCACCAGGGGGGGTAGCCTACGAGCAGTACTTC
NA,TRBV30,TRBJ1-5,CAWSVRQYEQPQHF,TGTGCCTGGAGTGTACGACAGTATGAACAGCCCCAGCATTTT
NA,TRBV5-1,TRBJ2-7,CASSLVGSQSSYEQYF,TGCGCCAGCAGCTTGGTGGGTAGCCAGAGCTCCTACGAGCAGTACTTC
TRBD2,TRBV2,TRBJ2-7,CASSLLLAGHNEQYF,TGTGCCAGCAGCCTCCTACTAGCGGGACATAACGAGCAGTACTTC
TRBD2,TRBV7-6,TRBJ2-1,CASSLGGGSSDEQFF,TGTGCCAGCAGCTTAGGAGGCGGGAGTAGCGATGAGCAGTTCTTC
NA,TRBV6-6,TRBJ1-5,CASSYLRENQPQHF,TGTGCCAGCAGTTATCTTAGGGAGAATCAGCCCCAGCATTTT
NA,TRBV4-1,TRBJ1-1,CASSQDFGLNTEAFF,TGCGCCAGCAGCCAAGATTTTGGGCTTAACACTGAAGCTTTCTTT
NA,TRBV19,TRBJ2-1,CASSISRGNEQFF,TGTGCCAGTAGTATCTCTAGGGGCAATGAGCAGTTCTTC
NA,TRBV6-6,TRBJ1-1,CASSRLPDTEAFF,TGTGCCAGCAGCCGACTACCGGACACTGAAGCTTTCTTT
TRBD1,TRBV9,TRBJ1-5,CASSVGQGNQPQHF,TGTGCCAGCAGCGTAGGACAGGGGAATCAGCCCCAGCATTTT
NA,TRBV18,TRBJ2-7,CASSPKRQNYEQYF,TGTGCCAGCTCACCAAAACGACAGAACTACGAGCAGTACTTC
NA,TRBV2,TRBJ1-1,CASNLFGQNTEAFF,TGTGCCAGCAACCTCTTTGGACAAAACACTGAAGCTTTCTTT
NA,TRBV5-1,TRBJ1-6,CASTPEGSNSPLHF,TGCGCCAGCACCCCCGAAGGGAGTAATTCACCCCTCCACTTT
NA,TRBV7-9,TRBJ2-2,CASSLELAGRELFF,TGTGCCAGCAGCCTAGAACTAGCCGGTCGTGAGCTGTTTTTT
NA,TRBV5-8,TRBJ1-2,CASSPVYGYTF,TGTGCCAGCAGCCCCGTTTATGGCTACACCTTC
NA,TRBV4-2,TRBJ1-2,CASSQEVGRAASGGYTF,TGTGCCAGCAGCCAAGAAGTTGGAAGGGCGGCCTCAGGGGGCTACACCTTC
TRBD1,TRBV5-4,TRBJ1-5,CASSLGQGQPQHF,TGTGCCAGCAGCTTGGGACAGGGGCAGCCCCAGCATTTT
TRBD2,TRBV18,TRBJ2-3,CASSRLAASTDTQYF,TGTGCCAGCTCCAGACTAGCGGCTAGCACAGATACGCAGTATTTT
TRBD1,TRBV7-6,TRBJ2-5,CASSPGRVTGTETQYF,TGTGCCAGCAGCCCGGGCCGTGTGACAGGGACAGAGACCCAGTACTTC